The T cell receptor (beta chain) described here comes from a study of cytomegalovirus exposure and HLA in healthy donors. The study's findings and limits: Being productive about 87% or about 30% of the time was typical of most TCR beta V segments in an earlier analysis.

CDR3 length: 14 residues. Trimming removed 6 bases from V and 0 bases from J, with 10 bases in between. The germline V gene has CDR1 KGHSH and CDR2 LQKENI. In the PCR, 60 Vbeta and 13 Jbeta primers were used. Sequencing was performed with immunoSEQ multiplex PCR; in TCRdb, only in-frame clones are kept and a portion is missing. The table lists more than 85,000 clones, 76% of them singletons, with about 8% in the top ten. Comment on this clone: Its antigen remains unknown.

Sequenced material: PBMCs. The V and J genes are TRBV18 and TRBJ2-3, with D uncertain. The receptor's source is a woman aged 50 to 65 in good health and CMV-seropositive. CDR3: CASSPMTSTDTQYF. The DNA of the CDR3 is TGTGCCAGCTCCCCGATGACTAGCACAGATACGCAGTATTTT.